Given below is one TCR beta chain in context. Methods used by the authors: Researchers report that nucleated cell counts were estimated from reference gene primer amplification. Here immunoSEQ multiplex PCR was the method, and the copy in TCRdb shows in-frame clones only, minus some. The V and J calls and clone size are taken from that table; D and trimming were inferred from the DNA. The data contain about 140,000 clones, 78% of them singletons. This specimen belongs to a study of blood T cell repertoires in COVID-19. The CDR3 is 13 residues long. The ends were cut back, 5 bases at V and 3 bases at J, with 8 bases in the middle. Germline V CDR1 and CDR2: SGHVS, FQNEAQ.

The TCR originated in a man in his 60s who had recovered from COVID-19. The specimen sequenced was peripheral blood. This chain connects TRBV7-8 to TRBJ1-5; unclear D gene. The CDR3 DNA reads TGTGCCAGCAGCCCTAGGTCCAATCAGCCCCAGCATTTT. Amino acids: CASSPRSNQPQHF.